What follows are 15 T cell receptor beta chains derived from one specimen sequenced in a study of blood T cell repertoires in COVID-19. Libraries were prepared by immunoSEQ multiplex PCR; TCRdb keeps only in-frame clonotypes and omits some of them. The sample holds about 480,000 clones, around 89% seen once. The sequencing sample was made of PBMCs or T cells enriched from blood (not recorded which). These receptors all come from a woman aged 40 to 49 who had recovered from COVID-19.

The chain employs TRBV4-3 and TRBJ2-7; 7 positions match TRBD1. The V gene end was trimmed by 0 bases and the J gene end by 0 bases; junction bases not matched to a gene: 5. The CDR3 extends over 16 amino acids. Germline CDR1 reads LGHNA; CDR2 reads YSLEER. CDR3 bases: TGCGCCAGCAGCCAAGATAAGGGACAGAGCTCCTACGAGCAGTACTTC. Amino acids: CASSQDKGQSSYEQYF.

This chain uses TRBV5-1 with TRBJ1-1; possible D gene TRBD1, 6 bases. CDR3 length equals 15 residues. V lost 1 base and J lost 1, with 11 bases in between. Germline assignment: CDR1 SGHRS and CDR2 YFSETQ. CDR3 coding DNA: TGCGCCAGCAGCTTGCTCGGACAGAAGAACACTGAAGCTTTCTTT. It yields the protein CASSLLGQKNTEAFF.

The V and J genes are TRBV3-1 (or the pseudogene TRBV3-2) and TRBJ2-7, with D possibly being TRBD1 (6 bases). Per germline, CDR1 LGHDT and CDR2 YNNKEL (reference sequence). This CDR3 comprises 14 residues. V was trimmed by 0 bases and J by 4 bases, leaving 10 bases between them. As DNA, the CDR3 is TGTGCCAGCAGCCAAGAAGGGACACGGTACGAGCAGTACTTC. This encodes CASSQEGTRYEQYF.

The gene calls are TRBV11-3 and TRBJ2-1, with 10 bases lining up with TRBD2. The CDR3 totals 15 residues. J was trimmed by 9 bases and V by 2 bases; bases with no gene match: 7. Germline CDR1 reads SGHNT; CDR2 reads YENEEA. The CDR3 sequence: CASSLTGTSAGEQFF. CDR3 DNA: TGTGCCAGCAGCTTAACCGGGACTAGCGCGGGTGAGCAGTTCTTC.

The chain uses TRBV6-5 and TRBJ2-2; tentatively, D is TRBD1 (6 bases). The CDR3 loop spans 14 amino acids. The V end lost 6 bases, the J end lost 2 bases, and 10 bases lay between the germline ends. Germline V gene lookup returns CDR1 MNHEY and CDR2 SVGAGI. For the CDR3, the DNA is TGTGCCAGCAGATTAGGGGGAAACACCGGGGAGCTGTTTTTT. Its translation: CASRLGGNTGELFF.

This CDR3 is CASTPGTGSYEQYF. In DNA form, the CDR3 reads TGTGCCAGTACCCCAGGGACAGGGTCTTACGAGCAGTACTTC. J is TRBJ2-7 and V is TRBV19; 9 nucleotides line up with TRBD1. The CDR3 length is 14 residues. Unmatched junction bases numbered 8, after V lost 7 bases and J lost 4 bases. Germline lookup yields CDR1 LNHDA and CDR2 SQIVND (reference sequence).

There are a few counts of this clone. The rearrangement joins TRBV5-1 to TRBJ1-5, with TRBD1 identical over 11 bases. This CDR3 is 15 amino acids long. Germline loops: CDR1 SGHRS, CDR2 YFSETQ. Trimming removed 5 bases from V and 6 bases from J; junction bases left unmatched: 7. CDR3 sequence (DNA): TGCGCCAGCAGAGCAGGACAGGGGGCTGGTCAGCCCCAGCATTTT. It codes for CASRAGQGAGQPQHF.

The J gene is TRBJ2-3, the V gene TRBV24-1; TRBD2 aligns across 9 bases. Germline values: CDR1 KGHDR, CDR2 SFDVKD. The CDR3 length is 16 residues. The trim removed 4 bases at V and 3 bases at J, leaving 7 bases unmatched. The CDR3 region has the DNA TGTGCCACCAGTGACCCAAGACTAGCGGCGACAGATACGCAGTATTTT. Protein product: CATSDPRLAATDTQYF.

In this sample, this clone turned up once. The rearrangement uses TRBV4-1 and TRBJ1-5, with D possibly matching TRBD1 (5 bases). V was shortened by 1 base and J by 7 bases, with 8 bases between the two germline ends. The CDR3 is made up of 13 amino acids. Germline V CDR1 and CDR2: MGHRA, YSYEKL. The CDR3 DNA is TGCGCCAGCAGCCAAGTTGGGGGGCAGCCCCAGCATTTT. It specifies CASSQVGGQPQHF.

The rearrangement links TRBV4-3 to TRBJ1-5; 7 bases are shared with TRBD1. V was clipped by 0 bases and J by 11 bases; unmatched bases: 13. CDR3 length: 16 residues. Germline-derived CDR1 and CDR2 are LGHNA and YSLEER. The CDR3 region has the DNA TGCGCCAGCAGCCAAGATTTATCAGGGGGTCCGGCCTCCCAGCATTTT. This gives the protein CASSQDLSGGPASQHF.

This clone was picked up one time. The J gene is TRBJ1-1, the V gene TRBV9; D call uncertain. CDR3 length: 14 residues. Trimming took off 0 bases at V and 4 bases at J, with 10 bases between the two ends. Germline CDR1 SGDLS, CDR2 YYNGEE. CDR3 DNA sequence: TGTGCCAGCAGCGTAGCCGCCCCGGGCACTGAAGCTTTCTTT. This codes for CASSVAAPGTEAFF. The variable domain in full, with the rest retrieved from reference TRBV9 and TRBJ1-1, is DSGVTQTPKHLITATGQRVTLRCSPRSGDLSVYWYQQSLDQGLQFLIQYYNGEERAKGNILERFSAQQFPDLHSELNLSSLELGDSALYFCASSVAAPGTEAFFGQGTRLTVV.

This clone is a singleton in its sample. The chain joins TRBV9 to TRBJ2-2; TRBD1 is a possible D gene (5 bases). CDR3 length: 14 residues. Germline V gene data show CDR1 as SGDLS and CDR2 as YYNGEE. Trimming pared 3 bases from V and 2 bases from J, leaving 8 bases between. CDR3 residues: CASSEGDNTGELFF. For the CDR3, the DNA is TGTGCCAGCAGCGAAGGGGATAACACCGGGGAGCTGTTTTTT. The full variable domain, with the rest looked up from reference TRBV9 and TRBJ2-2, is DSGVTQTPKHLITATGQRVTLRCSPRSGDLSVYWYQQSLDQGLQFLIQYYNGEERAKGNILERFSAQQFPDLHSELNLSSLELGDSALYFCASSEGDNTGELFFGEGSRLTVL.

The chain is built from TRBV7-8 and TRBJ1-4; TRBD1 is a possible D gene (5 bases). V shed 8 bases and J shed 8 bases, with 15 bases lying between them. The CDR3 has 13 residues. In germline, CDR1 is SGHVS, CDR2 FQNEAQ. CDR3 DNA: TGTGCCAGCGGAAAGGGGCTCAAGGAAAAACTGTTTTTT. It is translated as CASGKGLKEKLFF.

This chain links TRBV2 with TRBJ1-1, with D possibly TRBD1 on 5 matching bases. Trimming took 7 bases from V and 4 from J, leaving 16 bases between them. Germline loops: CDR1 SNHLY, CDR2 FYNNEI. The CDR3 is 14 amino acids. CDR3 coding DNA: TGTGCCAGCACCACCTCGGGGGGTGGCACTGAAGCTTTCTTT. Amino acid sequence: CASTTSGGGTEAFF.

This clone was counted a few times. V usage is TRBV19 and J usage is TRBJ2-5; TRBD2 agrees at 11 bases. The ends lost 0 bases at V and 5 bases at J; junction bases unmatched: 5. CDR1 is LNHDA, CDR2 SQIVND, per germline (reference sequence). This CDR3 comprises 16 residues. The CDR3 region is CASSIETSGSGETQYF. CDR3 DNA sequence: TGTGCCAGTAGTATAGAAACTAGCGGGAGTGGGGAGACCCAGTACTTC.